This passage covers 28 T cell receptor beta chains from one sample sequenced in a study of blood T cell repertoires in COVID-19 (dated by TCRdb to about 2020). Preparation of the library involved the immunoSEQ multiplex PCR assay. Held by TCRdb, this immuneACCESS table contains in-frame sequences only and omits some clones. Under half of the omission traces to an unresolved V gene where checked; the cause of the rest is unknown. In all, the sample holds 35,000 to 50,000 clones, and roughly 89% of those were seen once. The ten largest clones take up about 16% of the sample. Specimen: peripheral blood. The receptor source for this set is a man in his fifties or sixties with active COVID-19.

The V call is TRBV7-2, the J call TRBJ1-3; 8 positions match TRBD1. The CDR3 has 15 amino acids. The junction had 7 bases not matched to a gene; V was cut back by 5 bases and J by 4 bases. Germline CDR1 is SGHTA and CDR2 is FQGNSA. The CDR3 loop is CASSQNRGAGNTIYF. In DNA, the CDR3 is TGTGCCAGCAGCCAGAACAGGGGGGCAGGAAACACCATATATTTT.

CDR3 region: CASSLDRNNYGYTF. The CDR3 DNA sequence: TGTGCCAGCAGCTTAGATCGTAATAACTATGGCTACACCTTC. The rearrangement uses TRBV7-2 and TRBJ1-2; D not resolved. V lost 1 base, J lost 1 base, and 7 bases lay in between. The CDR3 is made up of 14 amino acids. Germline assignment: CDR1 SGHTA and CDR2 FQGNSA.

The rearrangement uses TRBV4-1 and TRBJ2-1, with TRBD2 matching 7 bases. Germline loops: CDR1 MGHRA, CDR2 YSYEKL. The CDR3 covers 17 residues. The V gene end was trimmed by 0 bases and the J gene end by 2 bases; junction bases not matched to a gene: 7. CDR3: CASSQEGTRGAYNEQFF. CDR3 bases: TGCGCCAGCAGCCAAGAAGGAACCCGGGGGGCCTACAATGAGCAGTTCTTC.

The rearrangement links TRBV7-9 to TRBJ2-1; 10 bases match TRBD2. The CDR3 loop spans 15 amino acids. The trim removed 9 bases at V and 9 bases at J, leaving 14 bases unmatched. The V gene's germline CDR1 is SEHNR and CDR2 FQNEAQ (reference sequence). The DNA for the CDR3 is TGTGCCAGTAAGTCGTGGGCTAGCGGGAGATTTGAGCAGTTCTTC. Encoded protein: CASKSWASGRFEQFF.

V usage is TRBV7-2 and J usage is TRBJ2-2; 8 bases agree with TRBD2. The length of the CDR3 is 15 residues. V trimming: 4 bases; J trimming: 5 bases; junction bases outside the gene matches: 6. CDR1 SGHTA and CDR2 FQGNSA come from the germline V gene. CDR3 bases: TGTGCCAGCAGCTCCCCCGGGGGGGGGACCGGGGAGCTGTTTTTT. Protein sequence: CASSSPGGGTGELFF. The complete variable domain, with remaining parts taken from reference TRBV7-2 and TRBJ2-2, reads GAGVSQSPSNKVTEKGKDVELRCDPISGHTALYWYRQSLGQGLEFLIYFQGNSAPDKSGLPSDRFSAERTGGSVSTLTIQRTQQEDSAVYLCASSSPGGGTGELFFGEGSRLTVL.

The CDR3 sequence is CAISESVKSGQGNEQFF. The CDR3 bases are TGTGCCATCAGTGAGTCGGTAAAATCGGGACAGGGCAATGAGCAGTTCTTC. V usage is TRBV10-3 and J usage is TRBJ2-1, with 9 bases fitting TRBD1. The CDR3 contains 17 residues. Losses at the gene ends were 0 bases for V and 6 bases for J; bases not matched to a gene: 9. Germline loops: CDR1 ENHRY, CDR2 SYGVKD.

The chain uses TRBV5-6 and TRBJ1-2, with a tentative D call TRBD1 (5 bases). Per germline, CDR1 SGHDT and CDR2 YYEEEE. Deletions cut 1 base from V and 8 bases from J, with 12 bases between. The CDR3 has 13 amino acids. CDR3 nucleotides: TGTGCCAGCAGCTTGAGGGCGGGGGAAGGCTACACCTTC. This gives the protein CASSLRAGEGYTF.

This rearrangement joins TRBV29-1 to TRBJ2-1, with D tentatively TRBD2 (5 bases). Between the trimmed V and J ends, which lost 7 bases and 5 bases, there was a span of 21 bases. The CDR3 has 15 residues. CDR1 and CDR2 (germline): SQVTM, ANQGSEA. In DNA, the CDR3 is TGCAGCGCCCCCAGAGGAGGAGGCGGAAACAATGAGCAGTTCTTC. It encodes CSAPRGGGGNNEQFF.

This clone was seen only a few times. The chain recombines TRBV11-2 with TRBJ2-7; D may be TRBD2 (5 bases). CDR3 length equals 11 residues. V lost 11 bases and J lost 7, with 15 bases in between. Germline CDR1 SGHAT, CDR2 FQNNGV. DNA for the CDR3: TGTGCCGTCCGTCGGGGTCTGGAGCAGTACTTC. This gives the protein CAVRRGLEQYF.

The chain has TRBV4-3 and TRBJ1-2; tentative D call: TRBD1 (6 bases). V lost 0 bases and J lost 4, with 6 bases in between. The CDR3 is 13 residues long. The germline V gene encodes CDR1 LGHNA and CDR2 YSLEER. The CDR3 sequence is CASSQDRGYGYTF. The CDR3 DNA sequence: TGCGCCAGCAGCCAAGACAGGGGCTATGGCTACACCTTC.

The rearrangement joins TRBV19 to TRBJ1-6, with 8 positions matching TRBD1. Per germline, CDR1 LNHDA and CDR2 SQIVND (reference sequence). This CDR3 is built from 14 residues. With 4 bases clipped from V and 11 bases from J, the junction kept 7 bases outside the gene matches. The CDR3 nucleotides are TGTGCCAGTAGTACCGGGACAGGTTGGGCACCCCTCCACTTT. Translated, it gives CASSTGTGWAPLHF. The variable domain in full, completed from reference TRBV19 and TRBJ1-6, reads DGGITQSPKYLFRKEGQNVTLSCEQNLNHDAMYWYRQDPGQGLRLIYYSQIVNDFQKGDIAEGYSVSREKKESFPLTVTSAQKNPTAFYLCASSTGTGWAPLHFGNGTRLTVT.

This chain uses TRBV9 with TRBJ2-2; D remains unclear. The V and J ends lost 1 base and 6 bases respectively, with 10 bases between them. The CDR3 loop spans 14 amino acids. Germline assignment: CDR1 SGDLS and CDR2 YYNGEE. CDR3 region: CASSVLSVPGELFF. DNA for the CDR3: TGTGCCAGCAGCGTACTCAGTGTGCCCGGGGAGCTGTTTTTT.

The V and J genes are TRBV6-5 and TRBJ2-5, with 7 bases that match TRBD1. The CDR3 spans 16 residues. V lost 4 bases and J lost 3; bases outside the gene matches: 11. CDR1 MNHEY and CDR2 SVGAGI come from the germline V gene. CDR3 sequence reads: CASSSSTGVAKETQYF. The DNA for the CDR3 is TGTGCCAGCAGTTCCTCCACAGGGGTGGCGAAAGAGACCCAGTACTTC.

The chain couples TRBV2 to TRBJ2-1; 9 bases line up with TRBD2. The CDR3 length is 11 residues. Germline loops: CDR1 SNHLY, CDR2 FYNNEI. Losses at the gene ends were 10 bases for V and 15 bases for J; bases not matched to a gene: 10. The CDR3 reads CAISGTSTPFF. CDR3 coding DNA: TGTGCCATTTCGGGGACTAGCACCCCGTTCTTC.

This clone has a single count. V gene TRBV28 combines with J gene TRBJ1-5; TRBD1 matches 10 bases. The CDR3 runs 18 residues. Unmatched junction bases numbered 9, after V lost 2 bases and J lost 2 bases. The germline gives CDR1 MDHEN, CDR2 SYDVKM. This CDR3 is CASSLAAGDRGRNQPQHF. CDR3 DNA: TGTGCCAGCAGTTTAGCAGCGGGGGACAGGGGTCGCAATCAGCCCCAGCATTTT.

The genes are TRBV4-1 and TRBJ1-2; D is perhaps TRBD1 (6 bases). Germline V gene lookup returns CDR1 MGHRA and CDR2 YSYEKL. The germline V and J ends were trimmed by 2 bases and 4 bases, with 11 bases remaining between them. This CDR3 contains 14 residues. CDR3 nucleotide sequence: TGCGCCAGCAGCCAACCGGACAGTATCTATGGCTACACCTTC. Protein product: CASSQPDSIYGYTF.

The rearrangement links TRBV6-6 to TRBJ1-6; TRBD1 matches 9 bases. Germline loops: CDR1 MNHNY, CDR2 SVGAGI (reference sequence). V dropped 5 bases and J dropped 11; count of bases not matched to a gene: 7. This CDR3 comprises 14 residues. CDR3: CASSNLGTGTPLHF. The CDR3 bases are TGTGCCAGCAGTAACCTGGGGACAGGGACACCCCTCCACTTT.

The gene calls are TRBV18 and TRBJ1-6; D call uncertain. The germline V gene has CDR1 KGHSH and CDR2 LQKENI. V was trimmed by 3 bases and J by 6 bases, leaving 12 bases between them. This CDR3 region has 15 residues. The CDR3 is CASSPERQINSPLHF. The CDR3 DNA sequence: TGTGCCAGCTCACCGGAGCGGCAGATTAATTCACCCCTCCACTTT.

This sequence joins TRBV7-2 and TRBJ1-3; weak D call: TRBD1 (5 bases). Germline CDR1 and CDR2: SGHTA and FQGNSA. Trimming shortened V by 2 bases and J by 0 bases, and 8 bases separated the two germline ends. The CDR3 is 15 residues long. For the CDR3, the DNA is TGTGCCAGCAGCTTACACCAGGGCTCTGGAAACACCATATATTTT. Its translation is CASSLHQGSGNTIYF.

The DNA for the CDR3 is TGTGCCAGCAGCGTCGTAGGGGGCGATGGAAACATTCAGTACTTC. Amino acid sequence: CASSVVGGDGNIQYF. V gene TRBV14 combines with J gene TRBJ2-4; 7 bases agree with TRBD1. Trimming took 5 bases from V and 6 from J; bases not matched to a gene: 10. The germline V gene has CDR1 SGHDN and CDR2 FVKESK. The CDR3 extends over 15 amino acids.

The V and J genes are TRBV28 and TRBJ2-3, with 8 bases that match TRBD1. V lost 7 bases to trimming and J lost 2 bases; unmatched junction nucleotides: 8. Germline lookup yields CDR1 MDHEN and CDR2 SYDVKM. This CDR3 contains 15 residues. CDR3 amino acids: CASTGQGLITDTQYF. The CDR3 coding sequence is TGTGCCAGCACCGGACAGGGCCTAATCACAGATACGCAGTATTTT.

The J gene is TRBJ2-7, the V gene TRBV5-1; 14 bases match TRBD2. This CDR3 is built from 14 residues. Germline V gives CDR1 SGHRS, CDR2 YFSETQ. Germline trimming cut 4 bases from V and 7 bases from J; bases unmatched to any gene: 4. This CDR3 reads CASSQGLAGEEQYF. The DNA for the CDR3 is TGCGCCAGCAGCCAGGGACTAGCGGGGGAAGAGCAGTACTTC.

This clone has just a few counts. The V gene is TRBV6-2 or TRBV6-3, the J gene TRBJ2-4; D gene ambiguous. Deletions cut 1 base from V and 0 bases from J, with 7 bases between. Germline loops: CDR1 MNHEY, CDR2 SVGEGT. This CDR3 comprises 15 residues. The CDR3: CASSYLAEAKNIQYF. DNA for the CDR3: TGTGCCAGCAGTTACTTGGCAGAAGCCAAAAACATTCAGTACTTC.

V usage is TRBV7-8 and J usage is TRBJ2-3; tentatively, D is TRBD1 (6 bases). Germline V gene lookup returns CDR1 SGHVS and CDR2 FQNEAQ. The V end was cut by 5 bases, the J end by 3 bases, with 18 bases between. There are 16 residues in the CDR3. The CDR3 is CASSPRQVGVTDTQYF. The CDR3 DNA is TGTGCCAGCAGCCCCCGACAGGTTGGGGTAACAGATACGCAGTATTTT. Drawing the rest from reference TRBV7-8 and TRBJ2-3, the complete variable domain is GAGVSQSPRYKVAKRGQDVALRCDPISGHVSLFWYQQALGQGPEFLTYFQNEAQLDKSGLPSDRFFAERPEGSVSTLKIQRTQQEDSAVYLCASSPRQVGVTDTQYFGPGTRLTVL.

The CDR3 sequence: CSASIPAAGTLLTYNEQFF. The CDR3 nucleotides read TGCAGTGCTAGTATCCCCGCAGCGGGAACACTACTCACCTACAATGAGCAGTTCTTC. The chain has TRBV20-1 and TRBJ2-1; 7 bases align to TRBD2. Germline lookup yields CDR1 DFQATT and CDR2 SNEGSKA (reference sequence). The CDR3 length is 19 residues. Unmatched junction bases numbered 19, after V lost 3 bases and J lost 2 bases.

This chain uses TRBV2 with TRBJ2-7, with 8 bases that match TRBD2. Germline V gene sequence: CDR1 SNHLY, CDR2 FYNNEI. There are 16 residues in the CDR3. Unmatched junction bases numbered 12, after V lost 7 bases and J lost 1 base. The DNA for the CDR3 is TGTGCCAGCACCAAATCGTATAGCGGGGCTTCCTACGAGCAGTACTTC. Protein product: CASTKSYSGASYEQYF.

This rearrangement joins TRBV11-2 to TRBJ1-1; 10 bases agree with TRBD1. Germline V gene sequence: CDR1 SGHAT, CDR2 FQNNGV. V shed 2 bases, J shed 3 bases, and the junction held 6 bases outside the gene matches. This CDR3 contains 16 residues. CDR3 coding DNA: TGTGCCAGCAGCTTACGACCGGGACAGGGGTACACTGAAGCTTTCTTT. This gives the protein CASSLRPGQGYTEAFF.

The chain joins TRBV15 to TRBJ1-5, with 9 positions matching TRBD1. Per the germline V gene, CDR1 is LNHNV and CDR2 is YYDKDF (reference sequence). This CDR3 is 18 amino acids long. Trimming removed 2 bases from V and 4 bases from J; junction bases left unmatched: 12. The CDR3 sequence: CATSRLRTGVGGNQPQHF. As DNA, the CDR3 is TGTGCCACCAGCAGACTCCGGACAGGGGTCGGCGGAAATCAGCCCCAGCATTTT. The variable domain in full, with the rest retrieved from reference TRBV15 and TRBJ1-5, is DAMVIQNPRYQVTQFGKPVTLSCSQTLNHNVMYWYQQKSSQAPKLLFHYYDKDFNNEADTPDNFQSRRPNTSFCFLDIRSPGLGDTAMYLCATSRLRTGVGGNQPQHFGDGTRLSIL.